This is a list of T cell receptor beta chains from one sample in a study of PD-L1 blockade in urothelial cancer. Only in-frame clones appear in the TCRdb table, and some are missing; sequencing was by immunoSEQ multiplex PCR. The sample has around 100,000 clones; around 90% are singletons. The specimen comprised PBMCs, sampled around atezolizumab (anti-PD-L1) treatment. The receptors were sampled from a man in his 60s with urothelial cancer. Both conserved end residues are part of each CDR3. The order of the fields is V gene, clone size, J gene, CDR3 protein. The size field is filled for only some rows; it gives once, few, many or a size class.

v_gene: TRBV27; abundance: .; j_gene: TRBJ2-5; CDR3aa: CATSGVAQETQYF
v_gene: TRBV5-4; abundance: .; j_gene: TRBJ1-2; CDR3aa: CASSLQGAGYGYTF
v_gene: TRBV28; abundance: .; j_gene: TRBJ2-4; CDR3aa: CASSHRRQGGKNIQYF
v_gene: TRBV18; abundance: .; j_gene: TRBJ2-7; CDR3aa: CASSPGLPDHYEQYF
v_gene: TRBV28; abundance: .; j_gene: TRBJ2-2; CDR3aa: CASQKGTGELFF
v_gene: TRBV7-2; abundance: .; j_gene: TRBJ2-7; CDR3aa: CASSRDGTGTYEQYF
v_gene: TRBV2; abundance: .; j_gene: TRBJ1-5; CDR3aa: CASNDRDENQPQHF
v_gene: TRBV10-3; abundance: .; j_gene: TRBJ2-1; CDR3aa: CAISDPDRGGNEQFF
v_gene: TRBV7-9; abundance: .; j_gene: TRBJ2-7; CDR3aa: CASSKIAGVIDEQYF
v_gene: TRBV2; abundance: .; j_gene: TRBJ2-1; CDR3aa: CASSELGRGIFNEQFF
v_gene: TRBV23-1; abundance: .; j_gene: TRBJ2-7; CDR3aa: CASNPKERRSYEQYF
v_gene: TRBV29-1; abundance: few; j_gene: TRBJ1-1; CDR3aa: CSVINRVGNTEAFF
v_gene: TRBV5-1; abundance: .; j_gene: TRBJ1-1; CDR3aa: CASSYDRGVTEAFF
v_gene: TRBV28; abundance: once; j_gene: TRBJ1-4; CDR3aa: CASRARTGGDEKLFF
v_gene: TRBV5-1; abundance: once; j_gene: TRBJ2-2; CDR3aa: CASSAMTGGTGELFF
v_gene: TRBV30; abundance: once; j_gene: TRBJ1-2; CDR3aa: CAWRPGDGYTF
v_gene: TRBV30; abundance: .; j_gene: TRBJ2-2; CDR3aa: CAWSLLAGVSGELFF
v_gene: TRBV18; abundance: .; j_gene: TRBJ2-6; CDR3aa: CASSQVAGAGANVLTF
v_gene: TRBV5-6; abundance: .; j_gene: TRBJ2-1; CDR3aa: CASSSGGPAYNEQFF
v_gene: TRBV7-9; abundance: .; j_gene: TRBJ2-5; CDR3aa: CASSRRGGRKTQYF
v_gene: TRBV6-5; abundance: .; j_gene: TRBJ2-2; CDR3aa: CASSYSGQDTGELFF
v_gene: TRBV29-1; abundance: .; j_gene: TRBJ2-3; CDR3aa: CSVHGGLSTDTQYF
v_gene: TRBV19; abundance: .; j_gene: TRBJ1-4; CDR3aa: CASREGGSANEKLFF
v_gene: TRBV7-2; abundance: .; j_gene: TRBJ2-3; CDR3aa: CASSLAPGTDTQYF
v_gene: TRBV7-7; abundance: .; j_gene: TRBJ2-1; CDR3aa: CASSLAGGNEQFF
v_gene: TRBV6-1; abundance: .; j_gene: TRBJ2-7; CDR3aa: CASSKLQGGSYEQYF
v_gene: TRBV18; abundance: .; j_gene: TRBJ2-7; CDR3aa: CASSPEAYEQYF
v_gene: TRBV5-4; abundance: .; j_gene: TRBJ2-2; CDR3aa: CASSRETGTDTGELFF
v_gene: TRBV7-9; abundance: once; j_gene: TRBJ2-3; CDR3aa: CASSLATDTDTQYF
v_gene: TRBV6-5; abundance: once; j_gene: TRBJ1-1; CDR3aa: CASSYSQGWNTEAFF
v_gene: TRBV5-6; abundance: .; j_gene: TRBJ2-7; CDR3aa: CASSSPGTNPYEQYF
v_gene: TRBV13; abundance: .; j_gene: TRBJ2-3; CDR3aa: CASSFPGLAGVDTQYF